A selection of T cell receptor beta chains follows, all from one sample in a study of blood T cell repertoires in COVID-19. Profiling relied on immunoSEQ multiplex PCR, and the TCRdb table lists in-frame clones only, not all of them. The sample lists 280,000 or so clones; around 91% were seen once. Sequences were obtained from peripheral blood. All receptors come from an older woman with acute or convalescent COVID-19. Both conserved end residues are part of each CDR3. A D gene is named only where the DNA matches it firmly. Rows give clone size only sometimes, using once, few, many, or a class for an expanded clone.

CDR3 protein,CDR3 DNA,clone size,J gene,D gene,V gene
CASSLSSSPYYGYTF,TGTGCCAGCAGCTTAAGTAGCAGCCCCTACTATGGCTACACCTTC,NA,TRBJ1-2,NA,TRBV7-2
CASRGTGPTEAFF,TGTGCCAGCAGGGGTACAGGGCCCACTGAAGCTTTCTTT,NA,TRBJ1-1,NA,TRBV12-3/TRBV12-4
CASSRAGTGVAYEQYF,TGTGCCAGCAGCCGCGCCGGGACAGGGGTCGCCTACGAGCAGTACTTC,NA,TRBJ2-7,TRBD1,TRBV3-1/TRBV3-2
CASSQDSGGDDTQYF,TGCGCCAGCAGCCAAGATAGCGGGGGGGACGATACGCAGTATTTT,NA,TRBJ2-3,TRBD2,TRBV4-1
CASSSGWQWDYGYTF,TGTGCCAGCAGCTCCGGGTGGCAGTGGGACTATGGCTACACCTTC,NA,TRBJ1-2,NA,TRBV5-4
CASSVEDSRTEQFF,TGTGCCAGCAGTGTGGAGGACAGTCGAACTGAGCAGTTCTTC,NA,TRBJ2-1,NA,TRBV6-4
CSASGAGGPHLTQYF,TGCAGTGCTAGTGGCGCGGGAGGGCCCCACTTGACCCAGTACTTC,NA,TRBJ2-5,TRBD2,TRBV20-1
CASSLDASGTYNEQFF,TGTGCCAGCAGCTTGGACGCTAGCGGGACTTACAATGAGCAGTTCTTC,NA,TRBJ2-1,TRBD2,TRBV5-4
CASSLRSGGWTEQFF,TGTGCCAGCAGTTTACGGTCAGGGGGCTGGACTGAGCAGTTCTTC,NA,TRBJ2-1,TRBD1,TRBV27
CASSPGTGQGFNEQFF,TGCGCCAGCAGCCCTGGGACAGGACAGGGATTCAATGAGCAGTTCTTC,few,TRBJ2-1,TRBD1,TRBV5-1
CASSLDRGNTEAFF,TGTGCCAGCAGCTTAGACAGGGGGAACACTGAAGCTTTCTTT,once,TRBJ1-1,NA,TRBV11-3
CASGAGYNEQFF,TGTGCCAGTGGGGCGGGGTACAATGAGCAGTTCTTC,NA,TRBJ2-1,NA,TRBV2
CASSLDSLMNTEAFF,TGCGCCAGCAGCTTGGACAGTTTAATGAACACTGAAGCTTTCTTT,NA,TRBJ1-1,NA,TRBV5-1
CASSQDNRNYGYTF,TGCGCCAGCAGCCAAGATAACAGAAACTATGGCTACACCTTC,NA,TRBJ1-2,NA,TRBV4-3
CASSPPAPRGEKLFF,TGTGCCAGCTCACCGCCGGCCCCAAGAGGCGAAAAACTGTTTTTT,NA,TRBJ1-4,NA,TRBV18
CASSAVLREGEQFF,TGTGCCAGCAGCGCCGTTCTGAGGGAGGGCGAGCAGTTCTTC,NA,TRBJ2-1,TRBD2,TRBV9
CASIGGPNQPQHF,TGTGCCAGCATCGGGGGGCCAAATCAGCCCCAGCATTTT,NA,TRBJ1-5,NA,TRBV2
CASSPGTGKGEQYF,TGTGCCAGCAGTCCCGGGACAGGGAAGGGGGAGCAGTACTTC,NA,TRBJ2-7,TRBD1,TRBV28
CASRPSGQTNTEAFF,TGTGCCAGCAGACCCTCGGGACAGACTAACACTGAAGCTTTCTTT,few,TRBJ1-1,TRBD1,TRBV3-1/TRBV3-2
CASSPGPEQFF,TGTGCCAGCAGCCCAGGGCCCGAGCAGTTCTTC,NA,TRBJ2-1,NA,TRBV11-1
CASSLAGGQPQHF,TGCGCCAGCAGCTTGGCAGGGGGGCAGCCCCAGCATTTT,NA,TRBJ1-5,TRBD1,TRBV5-1
CASSTSGGAYNEQFF,TGTGCCAGCAGTACCAGCGGGGGGGCCTACAATGAGCAGTTCTTC,NA,TRBJ2-1,TRBD2,TRBV7-6
CASRTGTNSPLHF,TGTGCCAGCAGGACAGGGACCAATTCACCCCTCCACTTT,NA,TRBJ1-6,TRBD1,TRBV3-1/TRBV3-2
CATSGAGTDNEQFF,TGTGCCACCAGCGGGGCCGGGACAGACAATGAGCAGTTCTTC,NA,TRBJ2-1,TRBD1,TRBV15
CASTTGSGYGYTF,TGTGCCAGTACGACAGGGAGTGGGTATGGCTACACCTTC,once,TRBJ1-2,TRBD1,TRBV19
CASRTGTSGRTDTQYF,TGTGCCAGCAGAACCGGGACTAGCGGGCGCACAGATACGCAGTATTTT,NA,TRBJ2-3,TRBD2,TRBV28
CASMIRQGSSYNSPLHF,TGTGCCAGCATGATCCGGCAGGGAAGCTCCTATAATTCACCCCTCCACTTT,once,TRBJ1-6,NA,TRBV2
CASSLAPGGVGNTIYF,TGTGCCAGCAGCCTAGCCCCGGGGGGCGTAGGAAACACCATATATTTT,NA,TRBJ1-3,NA,TRBV7-3
CASTRLGRGGRNGETQYF,TGTGCCAGCACCCGCCTGGGGCGGGGCGGGAGAAATGGAGAGACCCAGTACTTC,NA,TRBJ2-5,TRBD2,TRBV3-1/TRBV3-2
CAWSVGEWRRGSSYNSPLHF,TGTGCCTGGAGTGTAGGAGAGTGGCGCAGGGGGAGCTCCTATAATTCACCCCTCCACTTT,NA,TRBJ1-6,TRBD1,TRBV30
CASSAGQGYAEAFF,TGTGCCAGCTCCGCGGGACAGGGGTACGCTGAAGCTTTCTTT,NA,TRBJ1-1,TRBD1,TRBV18
CASSPGDQGSHEQYF,TGCGCCAGCAGCCCAGGTGACCAGGGTTCCCACGAGCAGTACTTC,once,TRBJ2-7,NA,TRBV5-1
CASSGTSGGDNEQFF,TGTGCCAGCAGTGGGACTAGCGGGGGGGACAATGAGCAGTTCTTC,once,TRBJ2-1,TRBD2,TRBV2
CASSSPSGRNNEQFF,TGTGCCAGCAGTTCCCCAAGCGGGAGAAATAATGAGCAGTTCTTC,NA,TRBJ2-1,TRBD2,TRBV27
CASSFWLRETQYF,TGTGCCAGCAGTTTTTGGTTGCGAGAGACCCAGTACTTC,NA,TRBJ2-5,NA,TRBV28